The rows below give T cell receptor beta chains drawn from one sample of a study of blood T cell repertoires in COVID-19. The repertoire was sequenced with immunoSEQ multiplex PCR; TCRdb's copy has only in-frame clones and lacks some. The repertoire includes roughly 170,000 clones, 85% of them detected once, and under 7% sits in the top ten. Sequenced: peripheral blood. Source of these receptors: a woman aged 50 to 60 with COVID-19, enrolled during active disease. CDR3s include the opening cysteine and the closing phenylalanine or tryptophan. D genes are given only for firm matches. The listing skips clone size in some rows; elsewhere it reads once, few, many or a size class.

once | TRBJ2-3 | TRBV7-2 | 16 | TRBD2 | TGTGCCAGCAGCTTAGGAGCGGGGGAGGGGATAGATACGCAGTATTTT | CASSLGAGEGIDTQYF
. | TRBJ2-3 | TRBV6-6 | 18 | TRBD2 | TGTGCCAGCAGTCCCCTAATCGCTAGCGGGGAGTTCACAGATACGCAGTATTTT | CASSPLIASGEFTDTQYF
. | TRBJ1-1 | TRBV6-5 | 14 | . | TGTGCCAGCAGTTACTCCCGACTGTACTCAGAAGCTTTCTTT | CASSYSRLYSEAFF
once | TRBJ1-3 | TRBV5-1 | 14 | . | TGCGCCAGCAGCGGAGACAGTTCTGGAAACACCATATATTTT | CASSGDSSGNTIYF
. | TRBJ2-5 | TRBV25-1 | 15 | TRBD2 | TGTGCCAGCAGTGATCGCGGGGGGCGTGGAGAGACCCAGTACTTC | CASSDRGGRGETQYF
. | TRBJ1-2 | TRBV30 | 13 | TRBD1 | TGTGCCTGGACCCGGACAGGCCCCTATGGCTACACCTTC | CAWTRTGPYGYTF
. | TRBJ2-2 | TRBV6-1 | 16 | TRBD2 | TGTGCCAGCAGTGGCGTAGCGGGGGGGCCCACCGGGGAGCTGTTTTTT | CASSGVAGGPTGELFF
. | TRBJ1-2 | TRBV5-6 | 15 | . | TGTGCCAGCAGCCCAAGGGGGGGAAGGGGAAATGGCTACACCTTC | CASSPRGGRGNGYTF
once | TRBJ2-2 | TRBV6-5 | 13 | TRBD1 | TGTGCCACTCGACAGGGTGGCACCGGGGAGCTGTTTTTT | CATRQGGTGELFF
. | TRBJ1-1 | TRBV11-2 | 12 | . | TGTGCCAGCAGCCACAAGAACACTGAAGCTTTCTTT | CASSHKNTEAFF
once | TRBJ1-1 | TRBV5-6 | 11 | . | TGTGCCAGCAGCCTCTACACTGAAGCTTTCTTT | CASSLYTEAFF
. | TRBJ1-4 | TRBV4-1 | 15 | . | TGCGCCAGCAGCCAGCTATTGGGGCAGGGTGAAAAACTGTTTTTT | CASSQLLGQGEKLFF
. | TRBJ2-5 | TRBV6-5 | 15 | TRBD2 | TGTGCCAGCAGTTACCGAGCGGGGGGCCGGGAGACCCAGTACTTC | CASSYRAGGRETQYF
. | TRBJ2-7 | TRBV18 | 13 | . | TGTGCCAGCTCACCAAGGTCGCGGGACGAGCAGTACTTC | CASSPRSRDEQYF
. | TRBJ2-7 | TRBV5-1 | 13 | TRBD1 | TGCGCCAGCACCCGACAGGGCTCCTACGAGCAGTACTTC | CASTRQGSYEQYF
. | TRBJ2-7 | TRBV6-5 | 14 | TRBD1 | TGTGCCAGCGGCTCGGGACAGGTCTCCTACGAGCAGTACTTC | CASGSGQVSYEQYF
. | TRBJ1-5 | TRBV19 | 13 | TRBD1 | TGTGCCAGTAGTACTCAGGGGGATCAGCCCCAGCATTTT | CASSTQGDQPQHF
. | TRBJ2-1 | TRBV7-2 | 13 | TRBD2 | TGTGCCAGCAGCCCGGGACTAGGGGATGAGCAGTTCTTC | CASSPGLGDEQFF
. | TRBJ2-3 | TRBV9 | 16 | TRBD2 | TGTGCCAGCAGCGCCCTGGGCGGGGGGGCAACAGATACGCAGTATTTT | CASSALGGGATDTQYF